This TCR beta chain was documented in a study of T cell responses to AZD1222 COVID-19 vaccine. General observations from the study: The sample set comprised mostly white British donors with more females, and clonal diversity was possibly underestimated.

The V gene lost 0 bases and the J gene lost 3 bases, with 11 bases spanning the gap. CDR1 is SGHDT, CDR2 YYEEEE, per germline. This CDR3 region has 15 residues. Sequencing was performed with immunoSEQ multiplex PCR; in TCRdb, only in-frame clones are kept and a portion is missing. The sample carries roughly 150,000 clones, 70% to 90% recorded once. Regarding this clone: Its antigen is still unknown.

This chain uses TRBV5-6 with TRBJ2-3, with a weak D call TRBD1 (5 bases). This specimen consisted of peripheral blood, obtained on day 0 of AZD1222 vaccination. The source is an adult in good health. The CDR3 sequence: CASSLGGRVTDTQYF. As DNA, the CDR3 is TGTGCCAGCAGCTTGGGGGGCAGGGTGACAGATACGCAGTATTTT.